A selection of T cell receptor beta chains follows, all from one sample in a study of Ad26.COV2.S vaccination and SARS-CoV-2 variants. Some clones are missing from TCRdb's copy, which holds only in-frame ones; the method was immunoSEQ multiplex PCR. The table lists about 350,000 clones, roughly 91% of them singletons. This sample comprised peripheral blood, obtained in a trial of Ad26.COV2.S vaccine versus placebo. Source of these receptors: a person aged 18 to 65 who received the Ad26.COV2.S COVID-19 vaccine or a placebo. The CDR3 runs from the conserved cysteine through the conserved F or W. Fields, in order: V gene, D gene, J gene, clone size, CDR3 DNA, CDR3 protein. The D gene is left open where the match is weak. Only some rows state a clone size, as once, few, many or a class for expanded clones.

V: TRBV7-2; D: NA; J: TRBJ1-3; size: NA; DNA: TGTGCCAGCACCCCGGGGGGGTCTGGAAACACCATATATTTT; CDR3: CASTPGGSGNTIYF
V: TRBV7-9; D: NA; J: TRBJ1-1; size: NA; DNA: TGTGCCAGCAGCCAATCCGGGACCGTTAAGAACACTGAAGCTTTCTTT; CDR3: CASSQSGTVKNTEAFF
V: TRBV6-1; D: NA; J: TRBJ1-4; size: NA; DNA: TGTGCCAGCAGTGAAGCTACAGGCCGGCCTAAGTTTTTT; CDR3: CASSEATGRPKFF
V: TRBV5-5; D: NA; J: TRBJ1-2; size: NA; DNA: TGTGCCAGCAGATTCCGGGACGGGAACTATGGCTACACCTTC; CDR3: CASRFRDGNYGYTF
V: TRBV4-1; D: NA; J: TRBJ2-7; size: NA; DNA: TGCGCCAGCAGCCAGACATTGGGTGAGCAGTACTTC; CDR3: CASSQTLGEQYF
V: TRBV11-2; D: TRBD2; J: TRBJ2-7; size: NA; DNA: TGTGCCAGCAGCTTAGAACTAGCGGACCCCTACGAGCAGTACTTC; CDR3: CASSLELADPYEQYF
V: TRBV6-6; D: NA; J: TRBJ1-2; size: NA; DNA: TGTGCCAGCAAACCCGCAACCGCAGGGAGTGACTATGGCTACACCTTC; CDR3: CASKPATAGSDYGYTF
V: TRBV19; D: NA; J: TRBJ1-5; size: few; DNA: TGTGCCAGTAGTATCGTCCGTAGCAATCAGCCCCAGCATTTT; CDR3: CASSIVRSNQPQHF
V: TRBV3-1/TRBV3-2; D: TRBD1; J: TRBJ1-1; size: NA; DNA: TGTGCCAGCAGCCAAGATAGACAGGGCTACACTGAAGCTTTCTTT; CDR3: CASSQDRQGYTEAFF
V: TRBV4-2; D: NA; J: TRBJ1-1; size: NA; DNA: TGTGCCAGCAGCCAAACGGGGGCAGAGAACACTGAAGCTTTCTTT; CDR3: CASSQTGAENTEAFF
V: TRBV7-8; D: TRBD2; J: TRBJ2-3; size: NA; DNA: TGTGCCAGCAGCTTAGGAGGCGACAGGGGGACTAGCGGGCGTCAGGATACGCAGTATTTT; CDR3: CASSLGGDRGTSGRQDTQYF
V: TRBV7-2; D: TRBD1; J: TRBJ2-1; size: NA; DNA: TGTGCCAGCAGCGCGATCAGGGGGTCCTACAATGAGCAGTTCTTC; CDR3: CASSAIRGSYNEQFF
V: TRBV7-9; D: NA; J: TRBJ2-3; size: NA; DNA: TGTGCCAGCAGCTTAGGCCTAGGCGCAGATACGCAGTATTTT; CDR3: CASSLGLGADTQYF
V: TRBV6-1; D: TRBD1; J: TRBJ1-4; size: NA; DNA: TGTGCCAGCAGTGCACCGGGACAGGGGGTGCTTGGGGAAAAACTGTTTTTT; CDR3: CASSAPGQGVLGEKLFF
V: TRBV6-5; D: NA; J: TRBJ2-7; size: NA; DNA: TGTGCCAGCAGGACCGGGACGGTTAGCTCCTACGAGCAGTACTTC; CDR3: CASRTGTVSSYEQYF
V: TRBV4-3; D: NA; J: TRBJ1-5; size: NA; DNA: TGCGCCAGCAGCCAATCACCCAATCAGCCCCAGCATTTT; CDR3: CASSQSPNQPQHF
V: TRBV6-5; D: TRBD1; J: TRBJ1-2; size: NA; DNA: TGTGCCAGCAGGACAGGGGTCTGGGGCTACACCTTC; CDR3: CASRTGVWGYTF
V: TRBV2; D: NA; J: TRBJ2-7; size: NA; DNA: TGTGCCAGCAGTGACGGCCAGAGCTCCTACGAGCAGTACTTC; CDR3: CASSDGQSSYEQYF
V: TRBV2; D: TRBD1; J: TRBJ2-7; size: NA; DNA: TGTGCCAGCAGGGGGACAGGGTTCGACGAGCAGTACTTC; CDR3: CASRGTGFDEQYF
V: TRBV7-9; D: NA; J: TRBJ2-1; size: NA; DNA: TGTGCCAGCACCCGGATGGCCGGAAGCTCCTACAATGAGCAGTTCTTC; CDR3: CASTRMAGSSYNEQFF
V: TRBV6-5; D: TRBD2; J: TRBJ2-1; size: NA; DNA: TGTGCCACCCATCATCGACTAGCGGGGGGCAATGAGCAGTTCTTC; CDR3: CATHHRLAGGNEQFF
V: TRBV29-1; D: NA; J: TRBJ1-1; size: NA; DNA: TGCAGCGTTGACGAGGGGGATAATGAAGCTTTCTTT; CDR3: CSVDEGDNEAFF
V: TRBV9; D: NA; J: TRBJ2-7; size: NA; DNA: TGTGCCAGCAGCCCCGGCGGGGCTCCCTACGAGCAGTACTTC; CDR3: CASSPGGAPYEQYF
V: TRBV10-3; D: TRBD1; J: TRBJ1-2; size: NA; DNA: TGTGCCATCAGCGGGACAGGGAGGGTCTATGGCTACACCTTC; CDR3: CAISGTGRVYGYTF
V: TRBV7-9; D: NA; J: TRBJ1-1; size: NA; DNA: TGTGCCAGCAGCAAAACTGACAGCCTCACTGAAGCTTTCTTT; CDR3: CASSKTDSLTEAFF
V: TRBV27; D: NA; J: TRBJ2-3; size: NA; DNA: TGTGCCAGCAGTGTGGGGAGGACAGATACGCAGTATTTT; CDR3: CASSVGRTDTQYF
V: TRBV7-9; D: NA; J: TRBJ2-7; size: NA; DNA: TGTGCCAGCAGCCTCTGGGACGGGAGAAGGGAGCAGTACTTC; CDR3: CASSLWDGRREQYF
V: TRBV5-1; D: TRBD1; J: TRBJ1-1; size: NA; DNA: TGCGCCAGCAGCGTCAGACAGGGGGCTGACACTGAAGCTTTCTTT; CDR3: CASSVRQGADTEAFF
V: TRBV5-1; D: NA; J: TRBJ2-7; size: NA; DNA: TGCGCCAGCAGCCCGGCTGGCGGTAACGCCTACGAGCAGTACTTC; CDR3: CASSPAGGNAYEQYF
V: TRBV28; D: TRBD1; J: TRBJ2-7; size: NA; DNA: TGTGCCAGCAGTTTGTTTCCCGGGACAGGGGCCTTCCGGGAGCAGTACTTC; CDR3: CASSLFPGTGAFREQYF
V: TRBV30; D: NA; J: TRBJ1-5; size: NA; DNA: TGTGCCTGGAGTGTACGAAATCAGCCCCAGCATTTT; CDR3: CAWSVRNQPQHF
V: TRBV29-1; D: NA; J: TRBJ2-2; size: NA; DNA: TGCAGCGTTCTAGGCGGGAATGGCACCGGGGAGCTGTTTTTT; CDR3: CSVLGGNGTGELFF
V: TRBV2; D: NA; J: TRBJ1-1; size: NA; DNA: TGTGCCAGCAGTGATCCCCAGGGGAACACTGAAGCTTTCTTT; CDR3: CASSDPQGNTEAFF
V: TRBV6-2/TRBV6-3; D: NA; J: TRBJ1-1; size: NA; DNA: TGTGCCAGCAGTTCTTTTCTCCAGAACACTGAAGCTTTCTTT; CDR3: CASSSFLQNTEAFF
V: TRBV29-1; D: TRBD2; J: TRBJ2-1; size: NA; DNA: TGCAGCGCGACGGGAGCGACTAGCGGGAGGTCCGACTACAATGAGCAGTTCTTC; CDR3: CSATGATSGRSDYNEQFF
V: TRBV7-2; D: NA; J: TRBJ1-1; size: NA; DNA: TGTGCCAGCAGCTTAATCGACAAGTCTGAAGCTTTCTTT; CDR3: CASSLIDKSEAFF
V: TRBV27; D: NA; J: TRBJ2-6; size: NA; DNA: TGTGCCAGCAGTTTTGAGGGCCGGCCCAACGTCCTGACTTTC; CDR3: CASSFEGRPNVLTF
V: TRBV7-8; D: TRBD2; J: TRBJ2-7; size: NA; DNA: TGTGCCAGCAGCCTAACTAGCGTATCCTCCTACGAGCAGTACTTC; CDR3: CASSLTSVSSYEQYF
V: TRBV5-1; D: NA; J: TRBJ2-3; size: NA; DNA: TGCGCCAGCAGCCTGGATACCACGGCAGATACGCAGTATTTT; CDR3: CASSLDTTADTQYF
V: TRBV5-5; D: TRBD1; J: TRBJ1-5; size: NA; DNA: TGTGCCAGCAGCCAGGGACAGGCAACATATAGCAATCAGCCCCAGCATTTT; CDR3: CASSQGQATYSNQPQHF